Following are 10 T cell receptor beta chains from one sample sequenced in a study of regulatory T cells in long-lasting Graves disease. TCR beta libraries were built with iRepertoire HTBI primers and Arm-PCR of CDR3 regions. One entry per CDR3 protein results from TCRdb running MiXCR on the multiplex PCR reads. The sample yields some 440,000 distinct CDR3 sequences, more than 20% seen once. Time point meaning: persistent/refractory GD, antithyroid drugs over 5 years with positive TRAb. The TCR library was prepared using RNA isolated from PBMCs. Sample: peripheral blood mononuclear cells (PBMCs), taken when the disease was refractory, from a patient treated with antithyroid drugs. The receptors here all came from a female donor with Graves disease.

Ten or more counts support this clonotype. The chain employs TRBV7-2 and TRBJ1-1; D uncertain. This CDR3 region has 14 residues. V lost 5 bases to trimming and J lost 1 base, with 11 bases between them. The germline V gene encodes CDR1 SGHTA and CDR2 FQGNSA. CDR3 DNA sequence: TGTGCCAGCAGCCTACATCCAGCGAACACTGAAGCTTTCTTT. Its protein is CASSLHPANTEAFF.

This clonotype was found many times. The chain employs TRBV2 and TRBJ1-5, with TRBD1 identical over 7 bases. J gave up 4 bases and V 4 bases, and 4 bases lay outside the gene matches. CDR1 is SNHLY and CDR2 is FYNNEI in the germline V gene. This CDR3 is built from 14 residues. The DNA of the CDR3 is TGTGCCAGCAGTGTGGAACAGGGGAATCAGCCCCAGCATTTT. Its protein product is CASSVEQGNQPQHF.

This clonotype was recorded many times. The gene calls are TRBV5-5 and TRBJ1-2; D call uncertain. The V gene's germline CDR1 is SGHKS and CDR2 YYEKEE (reference sequence). Trimming left V 4 bases short and J 8 bases short, with 12 bases between. The CDR3 runs to 12 residues. The CDR3 protein is CASSPLGSGYTF. CDR3 nucleotide sequence: TGTGCCAGCAGCCCCCTCGGAAGCGGCTACACCTTC.

This clonotype was counted ten times or more. The V and J genes are TRBV19 and TRBJ2-5; 9 positions match TRBD1. CDR3 length: 15 amino acids. Germline loops: CDR1 LNHDA, CDR2 SQIVND (reference sequence). J was trimmed by 4 bases and V by 5 bases; bases with no gene match: 8. The CDR3 reads CASSHWATGGETQYF. CDR3 bases: TGTGCCAGTAGTCATTGGGCGACAGGGGGAGAGACCCAGTACTTC.

This clonotype was seen a few times. V is TRBV7-3 and J is TRBJ2-7; D remains ambiguous. Trimming took off 5 bases at V and 5 bases at J, with 16 bases between the two ends. From germline, CDR1 is SGHTA and CDR2 FQGTGA. The CDR3 totals 14 residues. The CDR3, as DNA: TGTGCCAGCAGCATGAGCCACGGGTCGGACGAGCAGTACTTC. Amino acids: CASSMSHGSDEQYF.

This clonotype was counted between two and nine times. V and J are TRBV6-1 and TRBJ2-2; perhaps D is TRBD1 or TRBD2 (5 bases each). CDR1 MNHNS and CDR2 SASEGT come from the germline V gene. The CDR3 loop spans 15 amino acids. V lost 5 bases and J lost 1, with 11 bases in between. The CDR3, as DNA: TGTGCCAGCAGTACCCGGGACCGGAACACCGGGGAGCTGTTTTTT. This encodes CASSTRDRNTGELFF.

This clonotype has a handful of counts. The V gene is TRBV7-8, the J gene TRBJ2-2; the D gene could be TRBD1 or TRBD2 (5 bases each). CDR3 length: 14 amino acids. Germline V lookup: CDR1 SGHVS, CDR2 FQNEAQ. The V end was cut by 8 bases, the J end by 4 bases, with 14 bases between. The CDR3 bases are TGTGCCAGCGCAGGGACGATGGGCACCGGGGAGCTGTTTTTT. Protein sequence: CASAGTMGTGELFF.

This clonotype was found many times. The chain has TRBV6-5 and TRBJ2-7; TRBD2 matches 13 bases. Germline V gene lookup returns CDR1 MNHEY and CDR2 SVGAGI. The J segment lost 6 bases and the V segment lost 2 bases, leaving 1 base of the junction unmatched. CDR3 length: 14 residues. The CDR3 sequence: CASSYGLAGVEQYF. Written as DNA, the CDR3 is TGTGCCAGCAGTTACGGACTAGCGGGAGTCGAGCAGTACTTC.

The rearrangement uses TRBV30 and TRBJ2-7; 8 nucleotides match TRBD2. CDR3 size: 19 residues. After removal of 0 bases from V and 2 bases from J, the junction contained 18 bases not matched to a gene. CDR1 GTSNPN and CDR2 SVGIG come from the germline V gene (reference sequence). CDR3: CAWSVPGLASGSSAYEQYF. In DNA form, the CDR3 reads TGTGCCTGGAGTGTACCCGGTTTGGCAAGCGGGAGTAGCGCCTACGAGCAGTACTTC. Looking up the rest from reference TRBV30 and TRBJ2-7 gives the full variable domain: SQTIHQWPATLVQPVGSPLSLECTVEGTSNPNLYWYRQAAGRGLQLLFYSVGIGQISSEVPQNLSASRPQDRQFILSSKKLLLSDSGFYLCAWSVPGLASGSSAYEQYFGPGTRLTVT.

This clonotype was detected a few times. The V and J genes are TRBV5-1 and TRBJ1-6; D gene uncertain. V was shortened by 0 bases and J by 10 bases, with 14 bases between the two germline ends. CDR1 is SGHRS and CDR2 is YFSETQ in the germline V gene. The CDR3 has 15 amino acids. As DNA, the CDR3 is TGCGCCAGCAGCTTGGAGGGAGGGAGGAAATCACCCCTCCACTTT. This translates into CASSLEGGRKSPLHF.